These 17 T cell receptor beta chains originate from one sample sequenced in a study of blood T cell repertoires in COVID-19. TCRdb's copy holds only in-frame clones and misses some; the assay was immunoSEQ multiplex PCR. Found here are over 60,000 clones, 90% of them singletons; the top ten hold under 0.65%. Sequencing was done on a sample of peripheral blood. The receptors shown here come from a man aged 50-59 years with COVID-19, enrolled during active disease.

The chain carries TRBV4-1 and TRBJ2-7; the D gene is possibly TRBD1 (6 bases). In germline, CDR1 is MGHRA, CDR2 YSYEKL. Trimming pared 3 bases from V and 1 base from J, leaving 10 bases between. CDR3 length: 14 amino acids. The CDR3 region is CASSQPGQSYEQYF. CDR3 nucleotide sequence: TGCGCCAGCAGCCAGCCTGGACAGTCCTACGAGCAGTACTTC.

The gene calls are TRBV12-3 or TRBV12-4 and TRBJ1-5, with D possibly being TRBD1 (5 bases). Trimming shortened V by 6 bases and J by 2 bases, and 8 bases separated the two germline ends. The CDR3 sequence is 13 residues long. The CDR3, as DNA: TGTGCCAGCAGCGGGGGGGGCAATCAGCCCCAGCATTTT. It translates to CASSGGGNQPQHF.

V gene TRBV27 combines with J gene TRBJ1-1; D uncertain. Germline values: CDR1 MNHEY, CDR2 SMNVEV (reference sequence). V lost 4 bases to trimming and J lost 3 bases, with 12 bases between them. The CDR3 length is 14 residues. This CDR3 reads CASSSTGRHTEAFF. DNA of the CDR3: TGTGCCAGCAGTTCCACCGGGAGGCACACTGAAGCTTTCTTT.

The rearrangement joins TRBV7-2 to TRBJ2-1; 11 nucleotides align to TRBD2. This CDR3 has 16 amino acids. In germline, CDR1 is SGHTA, CDR2 FQGNSA. V was clipped by 5 bases and J by 5 bases; unmatched bases: 8. The DNA of the CDR3 is TGTGCCAGCAGCCACCATAGCGGGAGGGTAGACAATGAGCAGTTCTTC. Amino acids: CASSHHSGRVDNEQFF.

This sequence joins TRBV4-3 and TRBJ2-7; a weak D match, TRBD1 (5 bases). This CDR3 is built from 13 residues. CDR1 and CDR2 from the germline V gene are LGHNA and YSLEER. V gave up 4 bases and J gave up 2 bases, with 9 bases separating them. CDR3 DNA: TGCGCCAGCAGCCGGGGCCTCCCCTACGAGCAGTACTTC. Residues: CASSRGLPYEQYF.

The rearrangement links TRBV25-1 to TRBJ1-1; possibly TRBD1 for D (6 bases). The V gene lost 1 base and the J gene lost 4 bases, with 13 bases spanning the gap. The CDR3 length is 15 residues. Germline V gene lookup returns CDR1 MGHDK and CDR2 SYGVNS. CDR3 loop: CASSEFTGSATEAFF. As DNA, the CDR3 is TGTGCCAGCAGTGAATTTACAGGGTCCGCCACTGAAGCTTTCTTT.

The chain employs TRBV7-3 and TRBJ1-1; D remains unclear. The CDR3 sequence is 13 residues long. Trimming shortened V by 4 bases and J by 1 base, and 7 bases separated the two germline ends. Germline V gene sequence: CDR1 SGHTA, CDR2 FQGTGA. The CDR3 DNA reads as TGTGCCAGCAGCTCGCACGGGAACACTGAAGCTTTCTTT. Amino acid sequence: CASSSHGNTEAFF.

The chain has TRBV5-1 and TRBJ2-1, with D possibly matching TRBD2 (6 bases). This CDR3 is 16 amino acids long. V was cut by 4 bases and J by 7 bases, with 21 bases left in between. Germline CDR1 and CDR2: SGHRS and YFSETQ. The CDR3: CASSPPLGGVGNEQFF. CDR3 in DNA: TGCGCCAGCAGCCCCCCCCTGGGGGGTGTAGGGAATGAGCAGTTCTTC. Looking up the rest from reference TRBV5-1 and TRBJ2-1 gives the full variable domain: KAGVTQTPRYLIKTRGQQVTLSCSPISGHRSVSWYQQTPGQGLQFLFEYFSETQRNKGNFPGRFSGRQFSNSRSEMNVSTLELGDSALYLCASSPPLGGVGNEQFFGPGTRLTVL.

The rearrangement links TRBV7-9 to TRBJ1-1, with D possibly being TRBD1 (6 bases). The CDR3 length is 16 residues. Germline CDR1 and CDR2: SEHNR and FQNEAQ (reference sequence). V lost 5 bases, J lost 6 bases, and 22 bases lay in between. CDR3 DNA sequence: TGTGCCAGCAGCGTTATTACAGGGAAGGCCCTCGCTGAAGCTTTCTTT. This translates into CASSVITGKALAEAFF.

The chain carries TRBV3-1 (or the pseudogene TRBV3-2) and TRBJ2-5, with D possibly matching TRBD2 (6 bases). Germline values: CDR1 LGHDT, CDR2 YNNKEL (reference sequence). Trimming removed 4 bases from V and 4 bases from J, with 28 bases in between. The CDR3 totals 19 residues. CDR3 sequence (DNA): TGTGCCAGCAGCCCCCGACCGAACTACCGGAGGGCCGGCGGAGAGACCCAGTACTTC. Its protein product is CASSPRPNYRRAGGETQYF.

The V and J genes are TRBV6-2 or TRBV6-3 and TRBJ2-5; 7 nucleotides agree with TRBD1. The CDR3 covers 13 residues. V gave up 5 bases and J gave up 2 bases; unmatched junction bases: 2. Germline V CDR1 and CDR2: MNHEY, SVGEGT. CDR3 sequence: CASSRDSQETQYF. The CDR3 DNA reads TGTGCCAGCAGTAGGGACAGTCAAGAGACCCAGTACTTC.

The CDR3 nucleotides read TGTGCTAGTGGTCTCCCAGGACTTTGGGGCGAGCAGTACTTC. Translation: CASGLPGLWGEQYF. This chain connects TRBV12-5 to TRBJ2-7; D perhaps matches TRBD2 (5 bases). The ends were cut back, 5 bases at V and 6 bases at J, with 17 bases in the middle. Germline V gene lookup returns CDR1 LGHNT and CDR2 FRNRAP. This CDR3 is built from 14 residues.

J is TRBJ2-6 and V is TRBV4-1, with D uncertain. V lost 0 bases and J lost 1, with 13 bases in between. This CDR3 comprises 18 residues. The germline CDR1 and CDR2 sequences are MGHRA and YSYEKL. The CDR3 DNA follows: TGCGCCAGCAGCCAAGATTTGTACAGCAGATCTGGGGCCAACGTCCTGACTTTC. Protein: CASSQDLYSRSGANVLTF.

The V gene is TRBV3-1 (or the pseudogene TRBV3-2), the J gene TRBJ2-7, with D perhaps matching TRBD2 (6 bases). V was clipped by 0 bases and J by 0 bases, with 9 bases between them. This CDR3 spans 15 amino acids. Germline V gene lookup returns CDR1 LGHDT and CDR2 YNNKEL (reference sequence). CDR3 region: CASSQDGTLSYEQYF. The CDR3 nucleotides are TGTGCCAGCAGCCAAGATGGGACTCTCTCCTACGAGCAGTACTTC.

The rearrangement uses TRBV20-1 and TRBJ2-1, with 7 bases that match TRBD1. Trimming cost V 3 bases and J 13 bases; bases outside gene matches: 6. In germline, CDR1 is DFQATT, CDR2 SNEGSKA (reference sequence). The CDR3 covers 11 residues. CDR3 region: CSARKTGQQFF. In nucleotides, the CDR3 is TGCAGTGCTAGGAAGACAGGGCAACAGTTCTTC.

CDR3 residues: CASSGGGRSYNEQFF. As DNA, the CDR3 is TGTGCCAGCAGCGGTGGGGGGAGGTCCTACAATGAGCAGTTCTTC. The chain combines TRBV13 with TRBJ2-1, with D possibly matching TRBD2 (6 bases). CDR1 is PRHDT, CDR2 FYEKMQ, per germline (reference sequence). Trimming left V 5 bases short and J 1 base short, with 12 bases between. CDR3 length: 15 amino acids.

The chain recombines TRBV29-1 with TRBJ2-1, with TRBD1 identical over 10 bases. Trimming at V came to 2 bases and at J to 4 bases, leaving 2 bases not matched to a gene. The CDR3 is made up of 14 amino acids. CDR1 and CDR2 (germline): SQVTM, ANQGSEA. DNA of the CDR3: TGCAGCGTTGAAACGGGACAGGGGTACAATGAGCAGTTCTTC. Its translation: CSVETGQGYNEQFF.